The present entry profiles one T cell receptor (beta chain) with its context. This entry is derived from a study of blood T cell repertoires in COVID-19. Whole-study context: The United States, Italy and Spain provided the acute and convalescent COVID-19 samples. T cells, B-cell-depleted T cells, or PBMCs supplied cDNA or gDNA.

The trim removed 1 base at V and 9 bases at J, leaving 9 bases unmatched. CDR1 SGHDN and CDR2 FVKESK come from the germline V gene. CDR3 length: 15 amino acids. In the original workflow: Amplification of reference gene primers was used by the study to estimate nucleated cell counts. Method: immunoSEQ multiplex PCR; TCRdb's copy keeps in-frame clones and lacks some. D and trimming come from the DNA, and the V and J calls and clone size come from that table. This sample has roughly 67,000 clones; about 80% occur once, and the top ten carry 5% to 7%. The sequence derives from a woman aged 60-70 years with acute or convalescent COVID-19. Sequenced: peripheral blood. The chain combines TRBV14 with TRBJ2-4; 7 bases map to TRBD2. The CDR3 DNA sequence: TGTGCCAGCAGCCAAGTCCATCGGGGGGTTGCCATTCAGTACTTC. Translated, it gives CASSQVHRGVAIQYF.